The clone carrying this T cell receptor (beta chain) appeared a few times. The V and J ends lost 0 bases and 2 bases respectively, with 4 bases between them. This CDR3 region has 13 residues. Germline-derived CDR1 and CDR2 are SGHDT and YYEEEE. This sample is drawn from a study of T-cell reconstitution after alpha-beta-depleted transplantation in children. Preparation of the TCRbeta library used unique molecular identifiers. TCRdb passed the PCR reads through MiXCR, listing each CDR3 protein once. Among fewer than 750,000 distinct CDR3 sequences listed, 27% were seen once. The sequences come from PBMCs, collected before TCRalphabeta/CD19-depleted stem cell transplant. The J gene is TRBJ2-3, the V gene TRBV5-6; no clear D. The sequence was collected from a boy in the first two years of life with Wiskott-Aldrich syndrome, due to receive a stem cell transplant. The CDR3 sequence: CASSLGNTDTQYF. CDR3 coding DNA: TGTGCCAGCAGCTTGGGAAACACAGATACGCAGTATTTT.